These 8 T cell receptor beta chains were all obtained from the same sample, sequenced in a study of identifying expanded T cells in peripheral blood. The method was immunoSEQ multiplex PCR; TCRdb's version includes in-frame clones alone and lacks a portion of them. The sample lists roughly 100,000 clones; around nine tenths were seen once. The sequenced sample was blood. The receptors derive from a person aged 18 to 69 in good health.

This clone was seen only once. The rearrangement joins TRBV28 to TRBJ1-1; D is unclear. The germline CDR1 and CDR2 sequences are MDHEN and SYDVKM. This CDR3 is built from 11 residues. The ends were cut back, 7 bases at V and 3 bases at J, with 6 bases in the middle. CDR3 DNA sequence: TGTGCCAGCAAGATTTACACTGAAGCTTTCTTT. Amino acid sequence: CASKIYTEAFF.

This sequence joins TRBV11-2 and TRBJ2-7, with a tentative D call TRBD1 (5 bases). Trimming cost V 2 bases and J 3 bases, with 8 bases left between them. This CDR3 comprises 13 residues. Germline V gene sequence: CDR1 SGHAT, CDR2 FQNNGV. The DNA of the CDR3 is TGTGCCAGCAGCTTACAGGGTAGCTACGAGCAGTACTTC. Translation gives CASSLQGSYEQYF.

The chain joins TRBV7-9 to TRBJ2-2; the D is unclear. V dropped 2 bases and J dropped 2 bases, with 9 bases sitting between them. From germline, CDR1 is SEHNR and CDR2 FQNEAQ (reference sequence). This CDR3 is built from 15 residues. The CDR3 sequence is CASSLREINTGELFF. As DNA, the CDR3 is TGTGCCAGCAGCTTAAGAGAAATCAACACCGGGGAGCTGTTTTTT.

This clone was seen only once. J is TRBJ1-6 and V is TRBV15; 7 bases line up with TRBD1. CDR3 size: 16 residues. CDR1 is LNHNV, CDR2 YYDKDF, per germline (reference sequence). Trimming took 5 bases from V and 14 from J; bases not matched to a gene: 18. The chain's CDR3 is CATSSGETGFHGSLHF. The CDR3 DNA is TGTGCCACCAGCTCTGGCGAGACAGGGTTTCATGGGTCCCTCCACTTT.

This chain uses TRBV19 with TRBJ2-7, with a possible D match to TRBD2 (5 bases). Trimming cost V 3 bases and J 1 base, with 7 bases left between them. From germline, CDR1 is LNHDA and CDR2 SQIVND (reference sequence). The CDR3 extends over 13 amino acids. CDR3 amino acids: CASSIERSYEQYF. CDR3 DNA sequence: TGTGCCAGTAGTATCGAGCGGTCCTACGAGCAGTACTTC.

The chain combines TRBV6-5 with TRBJ1-6; D unresolved. This CDR3 spans 12 amino acids. V dropped 3 bases and J dropped 10 bases, with 7 bases sitting between them. Germline loops: CDR1 MNHEY, CDR2 SVGAGI. This chain's CDR3 is CASSYVGSPLHF. In DNA form, the CDR3 reads TGTGCCAGCAGTTATGTTGGCTCACCCCTCCACTTT.

This chain joins TRBV7-2 and TRBJ2-5; TRBD2 agrees at 14 bases. CDR1 SGHTA and CDR2 FQGNSA come from the germline V gene. CDR3 length: 18 residues. V gave up 3 bases and J gave up 8 bases; unmatched junction bases: 14. The CDR3 bases are TGTGCCAGCAGCTTTTCGACTAGCGGGGGGGCCCTTTCCGGAACCCAGTACTTC. Its translation is CASSFSTSGGALSGTQYF.

The J gene is TRBJ2-3, the V gene TRBV5-4; tentatively, D is TRBD1 or TRBD2 (6 bases each). The CDR3 is 15 residues long. The germline V and J ends were trimmed by 3 bases and 4 bases, with 15 bases remaining between them. Germline V gives CDR1 SGHNT, CDR2 YYREEE (reference sequence). The CDR3 spells CASSSKGGVADTQYF. The DNA of the CDR3 is TGTGCCAGCAGCTCTAAGGGGGGCGTGGCAGATACGCAGTATTTT.